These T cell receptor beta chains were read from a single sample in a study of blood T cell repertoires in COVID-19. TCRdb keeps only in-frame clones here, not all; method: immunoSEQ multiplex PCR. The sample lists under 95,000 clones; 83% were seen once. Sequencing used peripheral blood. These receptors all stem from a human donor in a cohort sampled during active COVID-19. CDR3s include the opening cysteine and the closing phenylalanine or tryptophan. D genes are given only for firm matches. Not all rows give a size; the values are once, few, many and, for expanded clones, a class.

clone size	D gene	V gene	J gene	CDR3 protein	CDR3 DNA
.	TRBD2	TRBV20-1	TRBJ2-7	CSASPSGPFGYEQYF	TGCAGTGCTAGTCCTAGCGGGCCCTTCGGGTACGAGCAGTACTTC
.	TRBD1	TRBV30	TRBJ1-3	CAWSQGQSSSGNTIYF	TGTGCCTGGAGTCAGGGACAGTCGAGCTCTGGAAACACCATATATTTT
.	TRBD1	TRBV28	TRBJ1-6	CASSFGRGRGHSPLHF	TGTGCCAGCAGTTTTGGGAGGGGCAGGGGGCACTCACCCCTCCACTTT
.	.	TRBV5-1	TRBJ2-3	CASSLPSARGTDTQYF	TGCGCCAGCAGCTTGCCTTCCGCTAGAGGCACAGATACGCAGTATTTT
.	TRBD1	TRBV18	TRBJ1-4	CASSPRGAEKLFF	TGTGCCAGCTCACCCAGGGGGGCTGAAAAACTGTTTTTT
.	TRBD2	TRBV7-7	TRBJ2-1	CASSLGLAGGGRGNEQFF	TGTGCTAGCAGCTTGGGACTAGCGGGAGGTGGAAGGGGCAATGAGCAGTTCTTC
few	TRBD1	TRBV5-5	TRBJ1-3	CASSTGDSNSGNTIYF	TGTGCCAGCAGCACCGGGGACAGCAACTCTGGAAACACCATATATTTT
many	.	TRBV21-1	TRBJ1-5	CASSKGQNNNQPQHF	TGTGCCAGCAGCAAGGGACAGAATAACAATCAGCCCCAGCATTTT
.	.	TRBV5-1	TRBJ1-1	CASSLEFGENRGGAFF	TGCGCCAGCAGCTTGGAATTTGGAGAGAATCGAGGGGGAGCTTTCTTT
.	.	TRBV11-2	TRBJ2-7	CASSFHRAYEQYF	TGTGCCAGCAGCTTTCACAGGGCCTACGAGCAGTACTTC
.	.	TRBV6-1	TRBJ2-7	CASSEYVPGAYEQYF	TGTGCCAGCAGTGAATATGTGCCGGGAGCCTACGAGCAGTACTTC
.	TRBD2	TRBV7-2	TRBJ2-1	CASSSTSGGNNEQFF	TGTGCCAGCAGCTCCACTAGCGGGGGGAACAATGAGCAGTTCTTC
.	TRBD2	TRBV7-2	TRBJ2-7	CARGGGGGYEQYF	TGTGCCAGGGGTGGCGGGGGGGGCTACGAGCAGTACTTC
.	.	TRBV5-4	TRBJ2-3	CASSLVVATDTQYF	TGTGCCAGCAGCTTGGTGGTAGCCACAGATACGCAGTATTTT
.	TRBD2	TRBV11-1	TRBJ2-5	CASSSGGLAGRETQYF	TGTGCCAGCAGCTCGGGGGGACTAGCGGGAAGAGAGACCCAGTACTTC
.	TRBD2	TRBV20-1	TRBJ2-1	CSASPGLAYNEQFF	TGCAGTGCCAGTCCGGGACTAGCCTACAATGAGCAGTTCTTC
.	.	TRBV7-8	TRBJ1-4	CASSLLGGSEKLFF	TGTGCCAGCAGCTTACTGGGGGGAAGTGAAAAACTGTTTTTT
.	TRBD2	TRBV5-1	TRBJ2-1	CASSLTSGNNEQFF	TGCGCCAGCAGCCTAACTAGCGGAAACAATGAGCAGTTCTTC
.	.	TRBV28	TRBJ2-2	CASSFATAYGELFF	TGTGCCAGCAGTTTTGCGACAGCTTACGGGGAGCTGTTTTTT
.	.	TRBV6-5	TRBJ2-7	CASSLMQGSHEQYF	TGTGCCAGCAGTTTAATGCAGGGGAGCCACGAGCAGTACTTC
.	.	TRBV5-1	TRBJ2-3	CASSLWDSGTDTQYF	TGCGCCAGCAGCTTGTGGGACTCAGGCACAGATACGCAGTATTTT
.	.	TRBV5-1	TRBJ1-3	CASSPEGASGNTIYF	TGCGCCAGCAGCCCGGAGGGTGCTTCTGGAAACACCATATATTTT
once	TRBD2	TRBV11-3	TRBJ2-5	CASSLAPTRGLAGGPETQYF	TGTGCCAGCAGCTTAGCACCCACCCGGGGTCTAGCGGGAGGGCCTGAGACCCAGTACTTC
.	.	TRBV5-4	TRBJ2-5	CASSTPGGDLGTQYF	TGTGCCAGCAGCACCCCCGGGGGAGACTTGGGGACCCAGTACTTC
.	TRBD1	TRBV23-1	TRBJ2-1	CASSQSSRDRIFLNEQFF	TGCGCCAGCAGTCAATCAAGCAGGGACAGAATTTTTCTCAATGAGCAGTTCTTC
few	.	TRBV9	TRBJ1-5	CASSRDTGHQPQHF	TGTGCCAGCAGCCGGGATACAGGGCATCAGCCCCAGCATTTT
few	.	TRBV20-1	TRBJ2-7	CSARAGREQYF	TGCAGTGCTAGAGCCGGTCGCGAGCAGTACTTC
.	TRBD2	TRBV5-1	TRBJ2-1	CASSWGGSGMENEQFF	TGCGCCAGCAGCTGGGGCGGTAGCGGGATGGAAAATGAGCAGTTCTTC
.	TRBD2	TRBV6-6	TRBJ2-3	CASSSGLDADTQYF	TGTGCCAGCAGCTCGGGACTAGACGCAGATACGCAGTATTTT
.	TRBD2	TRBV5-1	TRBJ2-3	CASSYGLAGGTDTQYF	TGCGCCAGCAGCTACGGACTAGCGGGGGGCACAGATACGCAGTATTTT
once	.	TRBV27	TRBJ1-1	CASRSRGRTEAFF	TGTGCCAGCAGGTCCCGAGGTCGCACTGAAGCTTTCTTT
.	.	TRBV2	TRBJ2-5	CASRPETGQETQYF	TGTGCCAGCAGACCTGAGACAGGCCAAGAGACCCAGTACTTC
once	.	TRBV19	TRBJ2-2	CASTPGQGTGELFF	TGTGCCAGTACTCCCGGACAAGGCACCGGGGAGCTGTTTTTT
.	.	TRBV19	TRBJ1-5	CASTPPQGRQPQHF	TGTGCCAGTACCCCCCCACAGGGACGCCAGCCCCAGCATTTT
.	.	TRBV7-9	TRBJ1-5	CASSLRGTENQPQHF	TGTGCCAGCAGCTTAAGGGGCACAGAGAATCAGCCCCAGCATTTT
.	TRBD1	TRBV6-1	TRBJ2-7	CASSEVRQGPYEQYF	TGTGCCAGCAGTGAAGTCCGACAGGGCCCCTACGAGCAGTACTTC
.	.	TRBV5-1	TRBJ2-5	CASSRSPGVRGQETQYF	TGCGCCAGCAGCCGTTCGCCGGGAGTCCGGGGGCAAGAGACCCAGTACTTC
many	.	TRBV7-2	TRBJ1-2	CASSLAAGPGQNF	TGTGCCAGCAGCTTAGCCGCGGGCCCCGGGCAGAACTTC
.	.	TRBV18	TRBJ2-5	CASSRGQQETQYF	TGTGCCAGCTCACGAGGACAGCAAGAGACCCAGTACTTC
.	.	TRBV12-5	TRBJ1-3	CASGLGGDGNTIYF	TGTGCTAGTGGTTTGGGGGGAGATGGAAACACCATATATTTT
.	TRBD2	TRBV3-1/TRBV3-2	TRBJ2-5	CASSQVLSGGETQYF	TGTGCCAGCAGCCAAGTTCTTAGCGGGGGAGAGACCCAGTACTTC
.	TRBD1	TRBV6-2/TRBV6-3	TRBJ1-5	CASSPGQGINQPQHF	TGTGCCAGCAGTCCCGGACAGGGCATCAATCAGCCCCAGCATTTT
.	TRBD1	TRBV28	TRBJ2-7	CASSTRTGVTYEQYF	TGTGCCAGCAGTACCCGGACAGGGGTAACCTACGAGCAGTACTTC
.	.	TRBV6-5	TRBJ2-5	CATTRRGATQETQYF	TGTGCCACCACGCGGCGGGGCGCGACCCAAGAGACCCAGTACTTC
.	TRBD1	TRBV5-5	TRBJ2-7	CASSLGRGLYEQYF	TGTGCCAGCAGCTTAGGCAGGGGGCTCTACGAGCAGTACTTC
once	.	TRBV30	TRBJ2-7	CAWSGSSSSPYEQYF	TGTGCCTGGAGTGGATCGTCTAGCTCGCCCTACGAGCAGTACTTC